This TCR beta chain derives from a study of T cell changes during pregnancy in multiple sclerosis. Germline V gives CDR1 MNHEY, CDR2 SVGAGI. The junction had 8 bases not matched to a gene; V was cut back by 3 bases and J by 6 bases. This CDR3 region has 14 residues. Assay used: immunoSEQ multiplex PCR; TCRdb lists only in-frame clones, some missing. The sample records fewer than 40,000 clones, about 87% being singletons. Source: CD8+ T cells from peripheral blood mononuclear cells, taken in the first trimester of pregnancy. The source of this sequence is a female donor with multiple sclerosis, enrolled in a pregnancy study. The rearrangement uses TRBV6-5 and TRBJ2-7, with 7 nucleotides matching TRBD1. CDR3 region: CASSYSGTGVEQYF. DNA for the CDR3: TGTGCCAGCAGTTATTCTGGTACAGGGGTCGAGCAGTACTTC.